The next 25 T cell receptor beta chains were all read from a single sample in a study of CD8+CD57+ T cells in acquired aplastic anemia. Researchers used genomic DNA as the template to profile TCR beta VDJ and CDR3. MiXCR, run by TCRdb on the reads, gives a single entry per CDR3 protein. The table records fewer than 200,000 distinct CDR3 sequences, 48% of them present only once. Patients sequenced had flow cytometry evidence of CD8+CD57+ cell expansion. Input material: sorted CD4+, CD8+, or CD8+CD57+ T cells (not recorded which) from PBMCs. The origin of the receptors is a human donor with aplastic anemia.

The rearrangement links TRBV19 to TRBJ1-1, with D tentatively TRBD1 (5 bases). V gave up 5 bases and J gave up 8 bases, with 15 bases separating them. The CDR3 contains 13 residues. Germline V gene data show CDR1 as LNHDA and CDR2 as SQIVND (reference sequence). The CDR3 DNA reads TGTGCCAGTAGTGTCGGGGACCGAAGGGAAGCTTTCTTT. Residues: CASSVGDRREAFF.

The chain uses TRBV11-2 and TRBJ2-5; D uncertain. Germline CDR1 and CDR2: SGHAT and FQNNGV. Trimming removed 5 bases at V and 1 base at J, with 14 bases between. The CDR3 consists of 15 residues. CDR3 DNA: TGTGCCAGCAGCGAGAATAGACGAGGCCAAGAGACCCAGTACTTC. Its translation is CASSENRRGQETQYF.

The rearrangement joins TRBV19 to TRBJ1-4; D gene ambiguous. The CDR3 is 14 residues long. Deletions cut 3 bases from V and 7 bases from J, with 12 bases between. Germline CDR1 LNHDA, CDR2 SQIVND (reference sequence). The CDR3 DNA reads TGTGCCAGTAGTATTGGAGGGTTCGGTGAAAAACTGTTTTTT. Protein: CASSIGGFGEKLFF.

This chain uses TRBV15 with TRBJ1-4; D unresolved. Trimming took 8 bases from V and 4 from J, leaving 11 bases between them. The V gene's germline CDR1 is LNHNV and CDR2 YYDKDF (reference sequence). The CDR3 has 13 amino acids. CDR3 DNA: TGTGCCACCGGAGCAGGTGATAATGAAAAACTGTTTTTT. It specifies CATGAGDNEKLFF.

The genes are TRBV11-1 and TRBJ2-1, with no clear D. V was shortened by 2 bases and J by 4 bases, with 9 bases between the two germline ends. CDR3 length equals 14 residues. Germline CDR1 reads SGHAT; CDR2 reads FQDESV (reference sequence). The CDR3 nucleotides read TGTGCCAGCAGCTTAATGGTATCATACAATGAGCAGTTCTTC. Encoded protein: CASSLMVSYNEQFF. Supplemented by reference TRBV11-1 and TRBJ2-1, the full variable domain reads EAEVAQSPRYKITEKSQAVAFWCDPISGHATLYWYRQILGQGPELLVQFQDESVVDDSQLPKDRFSAERLKGVDSTLKIQPAELGDSAMYLCASSLMVSYNEQFFGPGTRLTVL.

V and J are TRBV11-2 and TRBJ2-5; TRBD2 aligns across 13 bases. Germline lookup yields CDR1 SGHAT and CDR2 FQNNGV. This CDR3 has 19 residues. The trim removed 3 bases at V and 1 base at J, leaving 11 bases unmatched. The CDR3 spells CASSFGVTSGGGAQETQYF. In DNA, the CDR3 is TGTGCCAGCAGCTTCGGGGTCACTAGCGGGGGGGGAGCCCAAGAGACCCAGTACTTC.

In this sample, this clonotype turned up many times. J is TRBJ1-2 and V is TRBV5-1, with 7 bases identical to TRBD1. Germline V lookup: CDR1 SGHRS, CDR2 YFSETQ. The CDR3 has 14 residues. V lost 3 bases and J lost 2; bases outside the gene matches: 4. CDR3 bases: TGCGCCAGCAGCTCCGTGACAGGGAACTATGGCTACACCTTC. Translating it yields CASSSVTGNYGYTF.

This clonotype was detected ten times or more. The chain couples TRBV12-3 or TRBV12-4 to TRBJ1-1; D unclear. V lost 8 bases and J lost 6, with 4 bases in between. The length of the CDR3 is 9 residues. DNA of the CDR3: TGTGCCAGCGGGCCTGAAGCTTTCTTT. Translating it yields CASGPEAFF.

This clonotype was counted ten times or more. The J gene is TRBJ2-7, the V gene TRBV5-4, with D hard to call. V was pared by 4 bases and J by 1 base, with 15 bases between. The CDR3 has 15 residues. Germline CDR1 reads SGHNT; CDR2 reads YYREEE (reference sequence). This chain's CDR3 is CASSKTGDGSYEQYF. CDR3 nucleotides: TGTGCCAGCAGCAAAACCGGAGACGGTTCCTACGAGCAGTACTTC.

This clonotype was detected ten times or more. The chain carries TRBV12-3 or TRBV12-4 and TRBJ2-3; D uncertain. Trimming took 6 bases from V and 2 from J, leaving 9 bases between them. The CDR3 loop spans 13 amino acids. Here the CDR3 DNA reads TGTGCCAGCAGGGTCGGCAACACAGATACGCAGTATTTT. Encoded protein: CASRVGNTDTQYF.

This sequence joins TRBV5-4 and TRBJ2-7, with TRBD1 matching 10 bases. Losses at the gene ends were 4 bases for V and 3 bases for J; bases not matched to a gene: 7. The CDR3 loop spans 15 amino acids. Looked up from germline, CDR1 is SGHNT and CDR2 is YYREEE (reference sequence). This CDR3 is CASSQPRDRGYEQYF. CDR3 sequence (DNA): TGTGCCAGCAGCCAACCCCGGGACAGGGGCTACGAGCAGTACTTC.

This clonotype was observed a few times. In nucleotides, the CDR3 is TGCAGTGCTATGGCGGGAAGTTACGAGCAGTACTTC. It is translated as CSAMAGSYEQYF. The rearrangement links TRBV20-1 to TRBJ2-7; D is perhaps TRBD2 (6 bases). Germline V gene sequence: CDR1 DFQATT, CDR2 SNEGSKA (reference sequence). V was cut by 4 bases and J by 4 bases, with 11 bases left in between. The CDR3 is 12 amino acids.

CDR3 residues: CASSGGQGVLYEQYF. CDR3 in DNA: TGTGCCAGCAGTGGGGGACAGGGGGTTTTATACGAGCAGTACTTC. The chain is built from TRBV2 and TRBJ2-7, with 11 nucleotides matching TRBD1. The CDR3 has 15 amino acids. V lost 4 bases, J lost 4 bases, and 6 bases stayed unmatched. CDR1 and CDR2 (germline): SNHLY, FYNNEI.

As regards this clonotype: A much more abundant neighbour one base away suggests this may be a read error. The V and J genes are TRBV6-4 and TRBJ1-6; possibly TRBD1 for D (5 bases). Germline V CDR1 and CDR2: MRHNA, SNTAGT. V lost 6 bases, J lost 5 bases, and 11 bases lay in between. The CDR3 consists of 14 residues. Written as DNA, the CDR3 is TGTGCCAGCAGAGAGGGGCGTCATAATTCACCCCTCCACTTT. It yields the protein CASREGRHNSPLHF.

In regard to this clonotype: A junction end diverges from the germline sequence, so it may reflect a read error. The chain joins TRBV4-1 to TRBJ2-2; D gene ambiguous. Germline values: CDR1 MGHRA, CDR2 YSYEKL. The CDR3 is 14 residues long. The CDR3 loop reads CAGSLELFTGELFF. The CDR3 bases are TGCGCCGGCAGCCTCGAACTTTTCACCGGGGAGCTGTTTTTT.

This clonotype was found once. The chain employs TRBV11-2 and TRBJ2-7, with 7 bases that match TRBD2. CDR3 size: 13 residues. Germline V gene sequence: CDR1 SGHAT, CDR2 FQNNGV. Trimming took 5 bases from V and 6 from J; bases not matched to a gene: 7. CDR3 sequence reads: CASSPPGGPEQYF. The CDR3 nucleotides read TGTGCCAGCAGCCCCCCGGGAGGTCCCGAGCAGTACTTC.

This chain links TRBV19 with TRBJ2-7, with D hard to call. The CDR3 is 14 residues long. In germline, CDR1 is LNHDA, CDR2 SQIVND (reference sequence). V lost 7 bases to trimming and J lost 0 bases, with 13 bases between them. The CDR3 DNA sequence: TGTGCCAGTACCCCGTCCCCTCTCTCCTACGAGCAGTACTTC. Encoded protein: CASTPSPLSYEQYF.

V is TRBV20-1 and J is TRBJ2-7, with 11 nucleotides matching TRBD2. Germline V CDR1 and CDR2: DFQATT, SNEGSKA (reference sequence). This CDR3 has 13 amino acids. The V gene end was trimmed by 6 bases and the J gene end by 4 bases; junction bases not matched to a gene: 5. DNA of the CDR3: TGCAGTGCCACCGGGACTAGCGGATACGAGCAGTACTTC. This codes for CSATGTSGYEQYF.

This chain connects TRBV2 to TRBJ1-4; no reliable D call. Looked up from germline, CDR1 is SNHLY and CDR2 is FYNNEI. This CDR3 is 13 amino acids long. The V and J ends lost 8 bases and 3 bases respectively, with 10 bases between them. The CDR3 nucleotides read TGTGCCAGCGGAAGGTGGGCTAATGAAAAACTGTTTTTT. Its protein is CASGRWANEKLFF.

The rearrangement joins TRBV4-1 to TRBJ2-3; a weak D match, TRBD1 (7 bases). Trimming removed 6 bases at V and 0 bases at J, with 16 bases between. The length of the CDR3 is 16 residues. Germline V gene lookup returns CDR1 MGHRA and CDR2 YSYEKL. CDR3 DNA: TGCGCCAGCAGGTTCTTCCCAGGGGGGAGCACAGATACGCAGTATTTT. It yields the protein CASRFFPGGSTDTQYF.

V gene TRBV6-1 combines with J gene TRBJ2-2; 10 bases are a match to TRBD2. Unmatched junction bases numbered 9, after V lost 3 bases and J lost 11 bases. This CDR3 spans 15 amino acids. From germline, CDR1 is MNHNS and CDR2 SASEGT. The CDR3 DNA is TGTGCCAGCAGTGAGTTGAGCGGGGGGGCCAATGAGCTGTTTTTT. This codes for CASSELSGGANELFF.

This rearrangement joins TRBV15 to TRBJ2-7, with 12 bases matching TRBD1. This CDR3 has 14 amino acids. CDR1 LNHNV and CDR2 YYDKDF come from the germline V gene (reference sequence). V gave up 3 bases and J gave up 5 bases; unmatched junction bases: 2. The DNA of the CDR3 is TGTGCCACCAGCAGTGGGACAGGGGGCGACGAGCAGTACTTC. Translated: CATSSGTGGDEQYF.

At least ten counts were recorded for this clonotype. This chain joins TRBV2 and TRBJ1-5; TRBD1 might be the D (5 bases). The CDR3 runs 14 residues. Trimming took off 5 bases at V and 7 bases at J, with 15 bases between the two ends. The germline gives CDR1 SNHLY, CDR2 FYNNEI. The CDR3 spells CASSIGVAGQPQHF. The CDR3 DNA reads as TGTGCCAGCAGTATCGGGGTTGCAGGGCAGCCCCAGCATTTT.

In this sample, this clonotype turned up a few times. The rearrangement links TRBV25-1 to TRBJ1-6; 10 bases align to TRBD1. The junction had 10 bases not matched to a gene; V was cut back by 8 bases and J by 6 bases. The CDR3 has 16 residues. Germline V gene lookup returns CDR1 MGHDK and CDR2 SYGVNS. The CDR3 region is CASSVWDRGVNSPLHF. The CDR3 bases are TGTGCCAGCTCGGTGTGGGACAGGGGAGTTAATTCACCCCTCCACTTT. Full variable domain (outside the CDR3, taken from reference TRBV25-1 and TRBJ1-6): EADIYQTPRYLVIGTGKKITLECSQTMGHDKMYWYQQDPGMELHLIHYSYGVNSTEKGDLSSESTVSRIRTEHFPLTLESARPSHTSQYLCASSVWDRGVNSPLHFGNGTRLTVT.

Note on this clonotype: Possible read error: a much larger clone is one base away. In DNA form, the CDR3 reads TGTGCCAGAAGCCGCACCCGTGTAGATACGCAGTATTTT. This codes for CARSRTRVDTQYF. The chain has TRBV3-1 and TRBJ2-3; the D is unclear. The CDR3 is 13 residues long. Germline CDR1 and CDR2: LGHDT and YNNKEL (reference sequence).